The clone carrying this T cell receptor (beta chain) has a single count. Profiling relied on immunoSEQ multiplex PCR, and the TCRdb table lists in-frame clones only, not all of them. The repertoire holds around 71,000 clones, with approximately 92% as singletons. The V gene's germline CDR1 is SEHNR and CDR2 FQNEAQ (reference sequence). Trimming cost V 0 bases and J 0 bases, with 6 bases left between them. The CDR3 length is 15 residues. The sample comes from a study of technical replicates of blood from several donors. The chain recombines TRBV7-9 with TRBJ2-1; D gene ambiguous. The sequence derives from a human donor in good health. The source material was T cells isolated from PBMCs. The CDR3 sequence: CASSLALPSYNEQFF. CDR3 nucleotide sequence: TGTGCCAGCAGCTTAGCGCTACCCTCCTACAATGAGCAGTTCTTC.